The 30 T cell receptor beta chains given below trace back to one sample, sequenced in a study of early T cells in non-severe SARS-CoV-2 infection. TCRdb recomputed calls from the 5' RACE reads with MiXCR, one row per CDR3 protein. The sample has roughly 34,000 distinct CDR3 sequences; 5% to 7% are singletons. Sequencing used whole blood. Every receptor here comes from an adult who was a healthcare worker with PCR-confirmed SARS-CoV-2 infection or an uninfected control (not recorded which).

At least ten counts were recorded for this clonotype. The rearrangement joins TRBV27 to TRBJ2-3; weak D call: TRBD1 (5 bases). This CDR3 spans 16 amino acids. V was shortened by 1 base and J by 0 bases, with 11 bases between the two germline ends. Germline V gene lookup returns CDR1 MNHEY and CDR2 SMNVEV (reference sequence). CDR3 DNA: TGTGCCAGCAGTTTATGGTCTGGGGCGAGCACAGATACGCAGTATTTT. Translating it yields CASSLWSGASTDTQYF.

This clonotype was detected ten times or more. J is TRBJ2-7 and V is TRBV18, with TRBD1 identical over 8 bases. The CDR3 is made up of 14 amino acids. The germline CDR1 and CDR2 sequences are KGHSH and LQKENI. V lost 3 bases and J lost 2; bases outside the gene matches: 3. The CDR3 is CASSPGDRTYEQYF. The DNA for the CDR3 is TGTGCCAGCTCACCTGGGGACAGGACCTACGAGCAGTACTTC.

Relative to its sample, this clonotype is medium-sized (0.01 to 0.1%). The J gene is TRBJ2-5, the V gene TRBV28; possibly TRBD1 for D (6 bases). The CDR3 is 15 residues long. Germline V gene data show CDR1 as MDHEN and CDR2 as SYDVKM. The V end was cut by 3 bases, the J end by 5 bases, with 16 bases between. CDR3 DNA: TGTGCCAGCAGTTTTCCCAGGGGCCAGGCGGAGACCCAGTACTTC. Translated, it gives CASSFPRGQAETQYF.

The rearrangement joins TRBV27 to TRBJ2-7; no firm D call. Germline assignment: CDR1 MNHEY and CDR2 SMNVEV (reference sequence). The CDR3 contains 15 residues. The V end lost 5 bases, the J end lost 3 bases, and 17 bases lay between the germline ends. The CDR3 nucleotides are TGTGCCAGCAGTCCTCAGACTCTTACAATCTACGAGCAGTACTTC. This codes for CASSPQTLTIYEQYF.

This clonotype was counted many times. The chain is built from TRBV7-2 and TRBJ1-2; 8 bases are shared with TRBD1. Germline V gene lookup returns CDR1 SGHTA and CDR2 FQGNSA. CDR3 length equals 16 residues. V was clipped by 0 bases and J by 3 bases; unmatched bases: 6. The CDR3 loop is CASSLAWGQAHYGYTF. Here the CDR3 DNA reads TGTGCCAGCAGCTTAGCGTGGGGACAGGCTCACTATGGCTACACCTTC.

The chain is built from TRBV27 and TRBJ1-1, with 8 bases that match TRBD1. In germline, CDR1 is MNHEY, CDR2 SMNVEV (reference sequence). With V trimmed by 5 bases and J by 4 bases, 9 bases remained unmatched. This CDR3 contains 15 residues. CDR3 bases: TGTGCCAGCAGTCCGAGGACAGGGACGATCACTGAAGCTTTCTTT. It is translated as CASSPRTGTITEAFF.

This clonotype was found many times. CDR3: CASSPSGTGGAETQYF. The CDR3 DNA reads as TGTGCCAGCAGCCCGTCCGGGACAGGGGGCGCGGAGACCCAGTACTTC. J is TRBJ2-5 and V is TRBV7-3; 12 bases fit TRBD1. Trimming cost V 5 bases and J 5 bases; bases outside gene matches: 9. The CDR3 runs to 16 residues. CDR1 is SGHTA, CDR2 FQGTGA, per germline.

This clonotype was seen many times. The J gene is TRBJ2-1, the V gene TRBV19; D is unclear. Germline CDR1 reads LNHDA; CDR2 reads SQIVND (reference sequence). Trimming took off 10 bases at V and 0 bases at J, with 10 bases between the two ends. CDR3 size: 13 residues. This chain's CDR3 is CATSPSSYNEQFF. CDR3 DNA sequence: TGTGCCACCTCCCCTAGCTCCTACAATGAGCAGTTCTTC.

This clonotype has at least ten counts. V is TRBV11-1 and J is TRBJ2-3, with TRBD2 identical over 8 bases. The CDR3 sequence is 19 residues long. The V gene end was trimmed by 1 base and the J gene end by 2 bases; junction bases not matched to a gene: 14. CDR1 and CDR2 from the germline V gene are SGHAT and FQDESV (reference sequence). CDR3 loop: CASSLGRGAGALYTDTQYF. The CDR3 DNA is TGTGCCAGCAGCTTAGGAAGAGGAGCGGGGGCCCTATACACAGATACGCAGTATTTT.

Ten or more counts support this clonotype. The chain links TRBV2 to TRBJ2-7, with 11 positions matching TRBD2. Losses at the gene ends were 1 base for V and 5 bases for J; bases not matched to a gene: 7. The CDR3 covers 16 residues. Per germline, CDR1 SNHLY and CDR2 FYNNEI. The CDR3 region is CASSEDVAGGQDEQYF. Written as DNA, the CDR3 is TGTGCCAGCAGTGAAGATGTAGCGGGGGGGCAGGACGAGCAGTACTTC.

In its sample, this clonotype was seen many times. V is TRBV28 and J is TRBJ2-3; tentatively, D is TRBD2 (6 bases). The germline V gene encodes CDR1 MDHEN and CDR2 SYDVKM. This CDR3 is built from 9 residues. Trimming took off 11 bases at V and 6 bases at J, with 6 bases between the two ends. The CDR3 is CAAGDTQYF. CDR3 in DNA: TGTGCCGCGGGGGATACGCAGTATTTT.

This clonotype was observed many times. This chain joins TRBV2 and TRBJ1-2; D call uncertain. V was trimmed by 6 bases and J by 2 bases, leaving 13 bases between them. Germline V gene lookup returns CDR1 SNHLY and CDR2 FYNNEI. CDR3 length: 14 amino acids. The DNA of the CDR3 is TGTGCCAGCAGCGATGGACGGCAAAACTATGGCTACACCTTC. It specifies CASSDGRQNYGYTF.

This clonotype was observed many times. CDR3 residues: CASSQEGLAADTQYF. The CDR3 DNA follows: TGCGCCAGCAGCCAAGAGGGGCTAGCGGCAGATACGCAGTATTTT. The chain employs TRBV4-3 and TRBJ2-3, with TRBD2 matching 7 bases. The germline V gene has CDR1 LGHNA and CDR2 YSLEER. This CDR3 is built from 15 residues. V shed 0 bases and J 4 bases; nucleotides not matched to a gene: 4.

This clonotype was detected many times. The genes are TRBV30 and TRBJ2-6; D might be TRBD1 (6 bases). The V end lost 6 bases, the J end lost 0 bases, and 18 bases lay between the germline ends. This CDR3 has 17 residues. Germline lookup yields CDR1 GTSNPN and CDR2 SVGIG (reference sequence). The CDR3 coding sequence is TGTGCCTGTCAGTGGGGGCCCAATGACTCTGGGGCCAACGTCCTGACTTTC. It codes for CACQWGPNDSGANVLTF.

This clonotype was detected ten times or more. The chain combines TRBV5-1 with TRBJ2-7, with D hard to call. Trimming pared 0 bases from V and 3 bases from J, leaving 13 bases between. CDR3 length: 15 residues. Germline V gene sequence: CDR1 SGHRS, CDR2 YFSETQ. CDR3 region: CASSLDGSPYYEQYF. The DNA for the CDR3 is TGCGCCAGCAGCTTGGATGGTAGCCCTTACTACGAGCAGTACTTC. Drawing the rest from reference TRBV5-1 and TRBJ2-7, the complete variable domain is KAGVTQTPRYLIKTRGQQVTLSCSPISGHRSVSWYQQTPGQGLQFLFEYFSETQRNKGNFPGRFSGRQFSNSRSEMNVSTLELGDSALYLCASSLDGSPYYEQYFGPGTRLTVT.

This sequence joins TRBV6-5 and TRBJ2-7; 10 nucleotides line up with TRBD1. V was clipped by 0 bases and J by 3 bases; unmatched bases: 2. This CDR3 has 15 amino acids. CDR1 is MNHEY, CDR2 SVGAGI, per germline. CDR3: CASSYSGTGVYEQYF. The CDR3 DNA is TGTGCCAGCAGTTACTCGGGGACAGGGGTCTACGAGCAGTACTTC.

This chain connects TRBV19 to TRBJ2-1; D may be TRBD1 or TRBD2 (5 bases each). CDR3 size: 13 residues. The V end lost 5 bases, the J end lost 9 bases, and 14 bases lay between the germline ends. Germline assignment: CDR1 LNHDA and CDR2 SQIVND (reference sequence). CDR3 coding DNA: TGTGCCAGTAGTTCCCTTTCAGGGAGTGAGCAGTTCTTC. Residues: CASSSLSGSEQFF.

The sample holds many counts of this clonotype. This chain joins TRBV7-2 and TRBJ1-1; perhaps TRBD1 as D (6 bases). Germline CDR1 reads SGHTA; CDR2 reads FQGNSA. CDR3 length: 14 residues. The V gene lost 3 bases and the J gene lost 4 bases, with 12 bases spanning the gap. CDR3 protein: CASSFTGSRTEAFF. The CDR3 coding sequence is TGTGCCAGCAGCTTTACAGGGTCTCGCACTGAAGCTTTCTTT.

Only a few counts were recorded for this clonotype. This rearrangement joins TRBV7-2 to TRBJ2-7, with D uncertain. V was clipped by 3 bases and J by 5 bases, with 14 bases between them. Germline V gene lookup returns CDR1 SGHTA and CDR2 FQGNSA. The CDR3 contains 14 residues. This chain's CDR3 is CASSLTVFTHEQYF. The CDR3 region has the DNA TGTGCCAGCAGCTTGACGGTGTTCACCCACGAGCAGTACTTC.

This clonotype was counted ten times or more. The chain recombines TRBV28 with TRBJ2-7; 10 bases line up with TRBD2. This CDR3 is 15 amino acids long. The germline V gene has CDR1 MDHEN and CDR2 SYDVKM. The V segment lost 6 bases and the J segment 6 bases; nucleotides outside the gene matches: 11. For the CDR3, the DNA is TGTGCCAGCAGCGATCGAGCGGGGGGGCTTTTCGAGCAGTACTTC. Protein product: CASSDRAGGLFEQYF.

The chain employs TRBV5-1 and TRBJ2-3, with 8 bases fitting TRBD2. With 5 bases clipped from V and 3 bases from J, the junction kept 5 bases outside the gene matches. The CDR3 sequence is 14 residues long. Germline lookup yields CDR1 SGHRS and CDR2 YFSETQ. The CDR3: CASRWPSGTDTQYF. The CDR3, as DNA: TGCGCCAGCAGGTGGCCTAGCGGGACAGATACGCAGTATTTT.

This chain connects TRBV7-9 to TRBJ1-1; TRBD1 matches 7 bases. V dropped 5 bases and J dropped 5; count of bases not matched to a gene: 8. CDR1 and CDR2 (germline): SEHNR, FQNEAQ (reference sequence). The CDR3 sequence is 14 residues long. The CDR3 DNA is TGTGCCAGCAGCACCGGGACAGTAAATACTGAAGCTTTCTTT. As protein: CASSTGTVNTEAFF.

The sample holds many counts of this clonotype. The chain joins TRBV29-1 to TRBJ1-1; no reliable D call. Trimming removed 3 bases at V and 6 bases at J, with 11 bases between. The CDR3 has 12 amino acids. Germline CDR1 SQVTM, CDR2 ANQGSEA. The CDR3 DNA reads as TGCAGCGTTGAGATGAATCAGGCTGAAGCTTTCTTT. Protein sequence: CSVEMNQAEAFF.

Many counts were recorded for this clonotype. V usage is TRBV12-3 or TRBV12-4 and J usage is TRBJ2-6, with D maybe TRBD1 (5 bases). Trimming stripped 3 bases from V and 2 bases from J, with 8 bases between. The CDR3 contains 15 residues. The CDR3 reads CASSFAGTGANVLTF. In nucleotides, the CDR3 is TGTGCCAGCAGTTTTGCAGGGACTGGGGCCAACGTCCTGACTTTC.

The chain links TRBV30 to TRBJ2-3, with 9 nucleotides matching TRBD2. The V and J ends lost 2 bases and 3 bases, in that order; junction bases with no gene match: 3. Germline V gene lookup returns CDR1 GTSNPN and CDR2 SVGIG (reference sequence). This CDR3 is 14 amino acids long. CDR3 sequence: CAWSPGLATDTQYF. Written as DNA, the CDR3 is TGTGCCTGGAGTCCGGGACTAGCTACAGATACGCAGTATTTT.

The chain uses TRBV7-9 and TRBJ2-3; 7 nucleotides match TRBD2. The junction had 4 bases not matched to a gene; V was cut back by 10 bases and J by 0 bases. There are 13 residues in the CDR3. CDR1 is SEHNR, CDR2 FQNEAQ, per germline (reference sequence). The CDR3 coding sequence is TGTGCCACCCACGGGGGGAGCACAGATACGCAGTATTTT. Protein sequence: CATHGGSTDTQYF.

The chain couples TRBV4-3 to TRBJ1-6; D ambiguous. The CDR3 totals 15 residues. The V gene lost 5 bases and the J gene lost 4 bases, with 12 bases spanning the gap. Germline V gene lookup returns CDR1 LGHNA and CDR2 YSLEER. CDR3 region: CASSEQGRYNSPLHF. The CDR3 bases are TGCGCCAGCAGCGAACAAGGGAGGTATAATTCACCCCTCCACTTT.

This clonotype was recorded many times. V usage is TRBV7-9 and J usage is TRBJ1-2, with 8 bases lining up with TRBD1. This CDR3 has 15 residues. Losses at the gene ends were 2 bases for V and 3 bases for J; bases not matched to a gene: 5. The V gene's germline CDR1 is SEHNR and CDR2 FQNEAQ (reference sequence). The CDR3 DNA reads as TGTGCCAGCAGCTTAATGGCAGGGGGCGACTATGGCTACACCTTC. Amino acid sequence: CASSLMAGGDYGYTF.

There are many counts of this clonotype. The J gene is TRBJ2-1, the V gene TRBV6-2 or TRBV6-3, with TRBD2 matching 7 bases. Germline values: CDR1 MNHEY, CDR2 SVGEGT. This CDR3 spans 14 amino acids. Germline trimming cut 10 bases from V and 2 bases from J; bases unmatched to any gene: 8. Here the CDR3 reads CATGGRGTYNEQFF. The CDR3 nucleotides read TGTGCCACCGGGGGGAGGGGAACCTACAATGAGCAGTTCTTC.

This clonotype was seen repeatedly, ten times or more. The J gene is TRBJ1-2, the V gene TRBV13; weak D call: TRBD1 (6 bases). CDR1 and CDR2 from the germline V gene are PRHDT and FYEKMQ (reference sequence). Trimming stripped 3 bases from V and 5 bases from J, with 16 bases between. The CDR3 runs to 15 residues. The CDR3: CASSFGGADPYGYTF. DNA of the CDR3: TGTGCCAGCAGCTTTGGGGGGGCGGACCCTTATGGCTACACCTTC.